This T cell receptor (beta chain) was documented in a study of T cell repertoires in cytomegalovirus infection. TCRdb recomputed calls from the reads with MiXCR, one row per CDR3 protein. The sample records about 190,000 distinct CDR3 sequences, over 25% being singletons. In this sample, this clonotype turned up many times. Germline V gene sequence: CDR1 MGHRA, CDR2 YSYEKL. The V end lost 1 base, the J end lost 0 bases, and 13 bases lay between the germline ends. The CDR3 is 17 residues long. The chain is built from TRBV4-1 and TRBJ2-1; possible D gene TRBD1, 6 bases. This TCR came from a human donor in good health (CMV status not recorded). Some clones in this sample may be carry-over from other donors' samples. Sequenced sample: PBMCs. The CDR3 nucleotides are TGCGCCAGCAGCCAAGTTAGTACGACAGGCTCCTACAATGAGCAGTTCTTC. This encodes CASSQVSTTGSYNEQFF.